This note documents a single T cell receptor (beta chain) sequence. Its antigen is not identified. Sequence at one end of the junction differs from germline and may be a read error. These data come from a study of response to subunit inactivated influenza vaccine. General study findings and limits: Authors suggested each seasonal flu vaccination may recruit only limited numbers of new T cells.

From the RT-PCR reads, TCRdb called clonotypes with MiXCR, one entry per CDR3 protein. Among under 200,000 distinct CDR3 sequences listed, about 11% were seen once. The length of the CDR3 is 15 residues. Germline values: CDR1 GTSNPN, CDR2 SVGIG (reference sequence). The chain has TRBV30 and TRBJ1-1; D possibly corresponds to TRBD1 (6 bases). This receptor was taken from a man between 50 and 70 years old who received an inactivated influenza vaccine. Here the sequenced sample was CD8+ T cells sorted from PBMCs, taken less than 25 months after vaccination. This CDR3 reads CARSLAGRGYTEAFF. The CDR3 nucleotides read TGTGCCCGGAGTCTGGCAGGTAGGGGGTACACTGAAGCTTTCTTT.